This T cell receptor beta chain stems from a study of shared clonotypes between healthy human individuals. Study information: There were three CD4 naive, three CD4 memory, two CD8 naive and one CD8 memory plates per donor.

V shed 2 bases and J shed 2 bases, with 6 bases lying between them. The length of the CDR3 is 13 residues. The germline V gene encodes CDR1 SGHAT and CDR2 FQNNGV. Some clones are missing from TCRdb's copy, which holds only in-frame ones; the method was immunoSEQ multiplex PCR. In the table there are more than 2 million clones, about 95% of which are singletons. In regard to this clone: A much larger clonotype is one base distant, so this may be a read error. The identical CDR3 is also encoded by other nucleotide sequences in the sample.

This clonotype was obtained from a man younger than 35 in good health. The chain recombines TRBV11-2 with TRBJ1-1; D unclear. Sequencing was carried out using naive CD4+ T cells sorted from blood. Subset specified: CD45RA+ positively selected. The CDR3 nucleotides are TGTGCCAGCAGCTTACGCGGTAACACTGAAGCTTTCTTT. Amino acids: CASSLRGNTEAFF.